The present T cell receptor (beta chain) was sequenced within a study of cytomegalovirus exposure and HLA in healthy donors. General study points: Over 150 TCR beta chains were listed as cytomegalovirus-associated. Solely CMV serostatus was available to characterize immune exposure.

PCR primers comprised 60 Vbeta and 13 Jbeta primers. Original handling: Among the unique TCR beta chains that a later analysis counted, 70 million to 85 million in all, roughly 10 million were shared. Sequencing used immunoSEQ multiplex PCR; TCRdb keeps in-frame clones, though not all of them. The V and J calls and clone size come from that table; D and trimming were worked out from the DNA. Seen here are 100,000 to 150,000 clones, roughly three fifths observed once, and the top ten hold 8% to 9%. The J segment lost 3 bases and the V segment lost 6 bases, leaving 5 bases of the junction unmatched. Germline values: CDR1 MDHEN, CDR2 SYDVKM. The CDR3 runs to 15 residues. For this clone: What it binds is unknown.

The source material was PBMCs. The receptor was derived from a woman aged 35 to 49 in good health and CMV-seropositive. V and J are TRBV28 and TRBJ2-1, with TRBD1 identical over 10 bases. CDR3 protein: CASSPGTGDYNEQFF. Here the CDR3 DNA reads TGTGCCAGCAGCCCCGGGACAGGGGACTACAATGAGCAGTTCTTC.